The 7 T cell receptor beta chains below come from one sample, sequenced in a study of shared clonotypes between healthy human individuals. Clones were sequenced by immunoSEQ multiplex PCR, and TCRdb holds only the in-frame ones, with some missing. This sample has over a million clones, with around 98.5% found just once. The source material was naive CD4+ T cells sorted from blood. The subset is: CD45RA+ positively selected. All receptors come from a man aged 25 to 40 in good health.

This clone is a singleton in its sample. The CDR3 end shows no conserved phenylalanine or tryptophan, and so a read error is likely. The DNA is omitted, as the CDR3 cannot be located on it reliably, and the CDR3 follows TCRdb's listing. The gene calls are TRBV5-1 and TRBJ2-7; the D call TRBD2 from the table was never checked on the DNA. From its first to its last residue, the CDR3 has 14 amino acids. Germline V CDR1 and CDR2: SGHRS, YFSETQ. The CDR3 is CASSSDGTSGRARL.

V and J are TRBV4-3 and TRBJ2-3; the match to TRBD1 covers 7 bases. CDR1 and CDR2 from the germline V gene are LGHNA and YSLEER. Trimming took 2 bases from V and 4 from J; bases not matched to a gene: 9. The CDR3 extends over 16 amino acids. Written as DNA, the CDR3 is TGCGCCAGCAGCCAACCCGGGACAGCCAATTCAGATACGCAGTATTTT. The encoded protein is CASSQPGTANSDTQYF.

For this clone: Other DNA sequences in the same sample also yield this CDR3. The chain couples TRBV28 to TRBJ2-1, with TRBD1 identical over 9 bases. The CDR3 has 15 residues. With 3 bases clipped from V and 7 bases from J, the junction kept 7 bases outside the gene matches. From germline, CDR1 is MDHEN and CDR2 SYDVKM. The CDR3 DNA sequence: TGTGCCAGCAGTTTTCCAGGGACAGGGATAAATGAGCAGTTCTTC. It codes for CASSFPGTGINEQFF.

The V gene is TRBV5-1, the J gene TRBJ2-3; D is uncertain. The CDR3 spans 15 residues. The V gene lost 3 bases and the J gene lost 1 base, with 12 bases spanning the gap. Germline loops: CDR1 SGHRS, CDR2 YFSETQ. The CDR3 DNA reads as TGCGCCAGCAGCTCCCTTCCGCTTGGCACAGATACGCAGTATTTT. Protein product: CASSSLPLGTDTQYF.

The V gene is TRBV14, the J gene TRBJ1-2, with unresolved D. V dropped 4 bases and J dropped 4 bases, with 16 bases sitting between them. Germline V gives CDR1 SGHDN, CDR2 FVKESK. The CDR3 covers 15 residues. The CDR3 spells CASSPILSPPYGYTF. The DNA for the CDR3 is TGTGCCAGCAGCCCTATTTTGTCGCCCCCCTATGGCTACACCTTC.

V gene TRBV7-9 combines with J gene TRBJ2-1, with D hard to call. V lost 6 bases, J lost 10 bases, and 10 bases lay in between. Germline assignment: CDR1 SEHNR and CDR2 FQNEAQ (reference sequence). CDR3 size: 11 residues. The CDR3 sequence is CASSFAGEQFF. In DNA, the CDR3 is TGTGCCAGCAGTTTCGCCGGGGAGCAGTTCTTC.

The chain uses TRBV7-9 and TRBJ1-2, with no clear D. The germline gives CDR1 SEHNR, CDR2 FQNEAQ (reference sequence). Trimming removed 2 bases from V and 0 bases from J, with 7 bases in between. This CDR3 contains 14 residues. CDR3 sequence: CASSLSDTNYGYTF. As DNA, the CDR3 is TGTGCCAGCAGCTTATCCGACACTAACTATGGCTACACCTTC. Full variable domain (remainder filled in from reference TRBV7-9 and TRBJ1-2): DTGVSQNPRHKITKRGQNVTFRCDPISEHNRLYWYRQTLGQGPEFLTYFQNEAQLEKSRLLSDRFSAERPKGSFSTLEIQRTEQGDSAMYLCASSLSDTNYGYTFGSGTRLTVV.